This is a list of T cell receptor beta chains from one sample in a study of sequential checkpoint blockade in melanoma. The method was immunoSEQ multiplex PCR; TCRdb's version includes in-frame clones alone and lacks a portion of them. This sample yields some 3,400 clones, of which roughly 20% are seen a single time; around a tenth belongs to the top ten. Sample: tumor tissue (inferred from file names), taken from a patient given nivolumab and ipilimumab in sequence. These receptors all come from a human donor with melanoma. The CDR3 runs from the conserved cysteine through the conserved F or W. D genes are given only for firm matches. A clone size is listed for some rows: how often the clone was seen (once, few, many), or a class if it is expanded.

>TRBV6-8|TRBJ2-1|TRBD2|many
CASTDAGDNEQFF
TGTGCCAGCACCGACGCGGGGGACAATGAGCAGTTCTTC
>TRBV28|TRBJ2-7|TRBD2|few
CASSLLAGGLNEQYF
TGTGCCAGCAGTTTACTAGCGGGAGGGCTGAACGAGCAGTACTTC
>TRBV9|TRBJ2-7|-|-
CASSPRGSSGYEQYF
TGTGCCAGCAGCCCCCGGGGCAGTAGCGGCTACGAGCAGTACTTC
>TRBV18|TRBJ2-7|TRBD2|few
CASSPEAGGPYEQYF
TGTGCCAGCTCACCAGAGGCGGGAGGGCCCTACGAGCAGTACTTC
>TRBV5-1|TRBJ2-1|TRBD1|-
CASSLPGTGGTNEQFF
TGCGCCAGCAGCCTGCCCGGGACAGGGGGTACGAATGAGCAGTTCTTC
>TRBV5-1|TRBJ2-2|TRBD2|-
CASSLQLAGYGELFF
TGCGCCAGCAGCTTGCAACTAGCGGGGTACGGGGAGCTGTTTTTT
>TRBV6-8|TRBJ2-2|TRBD2|few
CASSLHPRLAGDTGELFF
TGTGCCAGCAGCCTTCACCCAAGACTAGCGGGGGACACCGGGGAGCTGTTTTTT
>TRBV6-8|TRBJ1-2|-|few
CASSTAGVNYGYTF
TGTGCCAGCAGCACTGCCGGAGTTAACTATGGCTACACCTTC
>TRBV6-8|TRBJ2-3|TRBD2|medium-sized
CASSYPGGSVTDTQYF
TGTGCCAGCAGTTACCCCGGCGGGAGCGTCACAGATACGCAGTATTTT
>TRBV19|TRBJ2-1|TRBD2|-
CASNPAGEGFAYNEQFF
TGTGCCAGTAATCCAGCGGGAGAGGGGTTCGCCTACAATGAGCAGTTCTTC